These T cell receptor beta chains were read from a single sample in a study of shared clonotypes between healthy human individuals. Generated by immunoSEQ multiplex PCR, the TCRdb table keeps only in-frame clones and is missing some. The sample shows about 340,000 clones, less than 85% of them seen only once. Sequencing was performed on memory CD4+ T cells sorted from blood. These receptors all stem from a young man in good health. The CDR3 runs from the conserved cysteine through the conserved F or W. The D gene is left open where the match is weak. The size field is filled for only some rows; it gives once, few, many or a size class.

V gene	D gene	clone size	J gene	CDR3 DNA	CDR3 protein
TRBV4-1	.	.	TRBJ2-1	TGCGCCAGCAGCCCGGTTGGGGGACCGTCCTCCTACAATGAGCAGTTCTTC	CASSPVGGPSSYNEQFF
TRBV7-9	.	.	TRBJ2-1	TGTGCCAGCAGCTTGCCGTCCACCGACCTCGTGCAGTTCTTC	CASSLPSTDLVQFF
TRBV11-2	.	.	TRBJ1-1	TGTGCCAGCAGCTTCCAGGGGATGGGAGACACTGAAGCTTTCTTT	CASSFQGMGDTEAFF
TRBV28	.	.	TRBJ1-4	TGTGCCAGCAGGACTCCAGAGACAACTAATGAAAAACTGTTTTTT	CASRTPETTNEKLFF
TRBV7-2	.	.	TRBJ2-2	TGTGCCAGCAGCTTAGGTGGGGGGAGTGACACCGGGGAGCTGTTTTTT	CASSLGGGSDTGELFF
TRBV5-5	.	once	TRBJ2-1	TGTGCCAGCAGCTTCATGGGGGCGGCTGGGCCCTTCTCCTACAATGAGCAGTTCTTC	CASSFMGAAGPFSYNEQFF
TRBV5-4	.	.	TRBJ2-7	TGTGCCAGCAGCGGAGGCGGTGAGTCCTACGAGCAGTACTTC	CASSGGGESYEQYF
TRBV27	TRBD1	.	TRBJ2-6	TGTGCCAGCAGTCCGCAACGACAGGGTTTGACTGGGGCCAACGTCCTGACTTTC	CASSPQRQGLTGANVLTF
TRBV7-2	TRBD2	.	TRBJ2-2	TGTGCCAGCAGTCCGGGGGGGAAAACAGTCGGGGAGCTGTTTTTT	CASSPGGKTVGELFF
TRBV28	.	many	TRBJ1-2	TGTGCCAGCACCATTGGGTCACGGGGGAACTATGGCTACACCTTC	CASTIGSRGNYGYTF
TRBV27	.	.	TRBJ1-6	TGTGCCAGCAGTTTAGAATGGGACGCCACACGTTCACCCCTCCACTTT	CASSLEWDATRSPLHF
TRBV5-1	.	.	TRBJ2-7	TGCGCCAGCAGCCGGGACCAGCCCTACGAGCAGTACTTC	CASSRDQPYEQYF
TRBV6-5	TRBD1	.	TRBJ2-7	TGTGCCAGCAGCCGACAGGGCCCCTACGAGCAGTACTTC	CASSRQGPYEQYF
TRBV4-1	TRBD1	.	TRBJ1-5	TGCGCCAGCAGCCATACAGGGGGAGATCAGCCCCAGCATTTT	CASSHTGGDQPQHF
TRBV10-3	TRBD2	.	TRBJ2-3	TGTGCCATGCGAGCTAGCGGGAGTGTTGATACGCAGTATTTT	CAMRASGSVDTQYF
TRBV6-5	TRBD1	.	TRBJ1-1	TGTGCCAGCAGCCAACCGGGACAGGGTCTCGGTGAAGCTTTCTTT	CASSQPGQGLGEAFF
TRBV6-5	.	.	TRBJ2-7	TGTGCCAGCAGTTACTCGATCGTGGGTCAAGGCGAGCAGTACTTC	CASSYSIVGQGEQYF
TRBV9	.	.	TRBJ1-3	TGTGCCAGCAGCGTTTCAGGCATGAGCTCTGGAAACACCATATATTTT	CASSVSGMSSGNTIYF
TRBV19	.	.	TRBJ2-2	TGTGCCAGTAGTGTATCGACAGGCCAGAACACCGGGGAGCTGTTTTTT	CASSVSTGQNTGELFF
TRBV4-3	TRBD2	.	TRBJ2-5	TGCGCCAGCAGCCAGGGACTAGCGGGCGTAGAGACCCAGTACTTC	CASSQGLAGVETQYF
TRBV7-2	.	.	TRBJ1-4	TGTGCCAGCAGCTTAGAGGGACGCAGGGAAAAACTGTTTTTT	CASSLEGRREKLFF
TRBV7-8	.	.	TRBJ1-2	TGTGCCAGCAGCTTAGCTCGACAAGGCTATGGCTACACCTTC	CASSLARQGYGYTF